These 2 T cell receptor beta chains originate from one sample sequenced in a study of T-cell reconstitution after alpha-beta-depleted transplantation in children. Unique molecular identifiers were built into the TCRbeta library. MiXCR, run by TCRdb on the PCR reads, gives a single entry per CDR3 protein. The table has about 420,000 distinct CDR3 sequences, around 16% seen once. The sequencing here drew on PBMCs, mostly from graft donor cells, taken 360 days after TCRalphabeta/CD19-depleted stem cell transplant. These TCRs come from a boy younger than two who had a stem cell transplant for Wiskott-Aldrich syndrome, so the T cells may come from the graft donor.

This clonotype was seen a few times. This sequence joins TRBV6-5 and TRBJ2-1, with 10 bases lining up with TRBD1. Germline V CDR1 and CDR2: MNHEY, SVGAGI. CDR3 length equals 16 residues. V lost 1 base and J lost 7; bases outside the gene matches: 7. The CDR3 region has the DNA TGTGCCAGCAGTTACTTCAGTGGACAGGGGGTAAATGAGCAGTTCTTC. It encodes CASSYFSGQGVNEQFF.

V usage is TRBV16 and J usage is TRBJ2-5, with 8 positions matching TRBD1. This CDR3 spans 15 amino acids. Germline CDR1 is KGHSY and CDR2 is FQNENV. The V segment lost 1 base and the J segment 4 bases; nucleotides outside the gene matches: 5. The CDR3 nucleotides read TGTGCCAGCAGCCAATTCTTCAGGGGGCGAGAGACCCAGTACTTC. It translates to CASSQFFRGRETQYF.